The 13 T cell receptor beta chains in this list originate from one sample, sequenced in a study of blood T cell repertoires in COVID-19. TCRdb's table, derived via immunoSEQ multiplex PCR, lists solely in-frame clones and lacks some. The sample yields around 140,000 clones, approximately 87% seen once. The source material was peripheral blood. The receptors shown here come from a human donor in a cohort sampled during active COVID-19.

The chain couples TRBV11-2 to TRBJ2-7, with 8 bases matching TRBD1. The V and J ends lost 7 bases and 2 bases, in that order; junction bases with no gene match: 4. CDR3 length: 13 amino acids. The V gene's germline CDR1 is SGHAT and CDR2 FQNNGV. CDR3: CASTVTGAYEQYF. DNA of the CDR3: TGTGCCAGCACCGTGACAGGGGCCTACGAGCAGTACTTC.

V gene TRBV19 combines with J gene TRBJ1-5, with 7 bases aligning to TRBD1. Germline values: CDR1 LNHDA, CDR2 SQIVND (reference sequence). This CDR3 region has 17 residues. V lost 2 bases, J lost 4 bases, and 11 bases stayed unmatched. In DNA, the CDR3 is TGTGCCAGTAGTATAAGGCAGGGGGAAGTTAAGAATCAGCCCCAGCATTTT. Translated, it gives CASSIRQGEVKNQPQHF.

The rearrangement joins TRBV5-1 to TRBJ2-5; maybe TRBD2 (5 bases). Trimming removed 4 bases at V and 2 bases at J, with 12 bases between. The CDR3 has 14 residues. Germline CDR1 is SGHRS and CDR2 is YFSETQ. The CDR3 coding sequence is TGCGCCAGCAGCCGGGGATCTGAACAAGAGACCCAGTACTTC. This translates into CASSRGSEQETQYF. Complete variable domain (other parts from reference TRBV5-1 and TRBJ2-5): KAGVTQTPRYLIKTRGQQVTLSCSPISGHRSVSWYQQTPGQGLQFLFEYFSETQRNKGNFPGRFSGRQFSNSRSEMNVSTLELGDSALYLCASSRGSEQETQYFGPGTRLLVL.

V and J are TRBV9 and TRBJ1-3; possibly TRBD1 for D (6 bases). Trimming stripped 8 bases from V and 1 base from J, with 13 bases between. The CDR3 loop spans 14 amino acids. Germline V gene data show CDR1 as SGDLS and CDR2 as YYNGEE. CDR3 in DNA: TGTGCCAGTTCGCGTCAGGGGTCTGGAAACACCATATATTTT. This codes for CASSRQGSGNTIYF.

The gene calls are TRBV2 and TRBJ2-7; 7 bases line up with TRBD1. This CDR3 comprises 14 residues. J lost 1 base, V lost 4 bases, and 4 bases had no gene match. The V gene's germline CDR1 is SNHLY and CDR2 FYNNEI. CDR3 in amino acids: CASSADRPSYEQYF. The CDR3 DNA follows: TGTGCCAGCAGTGCGGACAGGCCGTCCTACGAGCAGTACTTC.

The chain links TRBV10-3 to TRBJ1-1; 9 positions agree with TRBD1. The CDR3 sequence is 14 residues long. The ends lost 4 bases at V and 1 base at J; junction bases unmatched: 1. Germline V lookup: CDR1 ENHRY, CDR2 SYGVKD. Written as DNA, the CDR3 is TGTGCCATCAGTGCGGACAGGGGGAACACTGAAGCTTTCTTT. It is translated as CAISADRGNTEAFF.

This chain links TRBV5-6 with TRBJ1-1, with a tentative D call TRBD1 (5 bases). The length of the CDR3 is 13 residues. Germline CDR1 is SGHDT and CDR2 is YYEEEE. Trimming took off 2 bases at V and 1 base at J, with 6 bases between the two ends. DNA of the CDR3: TGTGCCAGCAGCTTCGACAGGAACACTGAAGCTTTCTTT. It translates to CASSFDRNTEAFF. Full variable domain (outside the CDR3, taken from reference TRBV5-6 and TRBJ1-1): DAGVTQSPTHLIKTRGQQVTLRCSPKSGHDTVSWYQQALGQGPQFIFQYYEEEERQRGNFPDRFSGHQFPNYSSELNVNALLLGDSALYLCASSFDRNTEAFFGQGTRLTVV.

The chain has TRBV19 and TRBJ1-6, with 10 bases aligning to TRBD1. Germline CDR1 reads LNHDA; CDR2 reads SQIVND (reference sequence). The CDR3 sequence is 15 residues long. J lost 7 bases, V lost 3 bases, and 3 bases had no gene match. The CDR3, as DNA: TGTGCCAGTAGTATCGGACAGGGGGTAAATTCACCCCTCCACTTT. This encodes CASSIGQGVNSPLHF.

The gene calls are TRBV15 and TRBJ1-2; D not resolved. Germline-derived CDR1 and CDR2 are LNHNV and YYDKDF (reference sequence). The CDR3 spans 14 residues. V lost 1 base, J lost 4 bases, and 10 bases lay in between. This CDR3 is CATSRVSTTYGYTF. In DNA form, the CDR3 reads TGTGCCACCAGCAGAGTCTCGACAACCTATGGCTACACCTTC.

J is TRBJ1-5 and V is TRBV27, with TRBD1 matching 7 bases. With 6 bases clipped from V and 3 bases from J, the junction kept 11 bases outside the gene matches. The V gene's germline CDR1 is MNHEY and CDR2 SMNVEV (reference sequence). The CDR3 is 16 residues long. Here the CDR3 DNA reads TGTGCCAGCAGGCAAGCAGGGGGTAGGGACAATCAGCCCCAGCATTTT. Translation gives CASRQAGGRDNQPQHF.

The J gene is TRBJ2-7, the V gene TRBV9; D is undetermined. CDR1 SGDLS and CDR2 YYNGEE come from the germline V gene. The CDR3 sequence is 13 residues long. V dropped 3 bases and J dropped 7 bases, with 14 bases sitting between them. CDR3 residues: CASSGGVGGEQYF. The CDR3 coding sequence is TGTGCCAGCAGCGGAGGCGTGGGTGGGGAGCAGTACTTC.

The chain links TRBV19 to TRBJ2-2; 10 bases line up with TRBD1. The length of the CDR3 is 16 residues. Germline loops: CDR1 LNHDA, CDR2 SQIVND (reference sequence). J lost 6 bases, V lost 3 bases, and 7 bases had no gene match. The CDR3 DNA sequence: TGTGCCAGTAGTATTTCGGGGACAGGGGTATCCGGGGAGCTGTTTTTT. Protein: CASSISGTGVSGELFF.

V gene TRBV7-9 combines with J gene TRBJ1-4; the D gene is possibly TRBD1 (5 bases). The CDR3 runs 15 residues. Between the trimmed V and J ends, which lost 0 bases and 8 bases, there was a span of 13 bases. Germline CDR1 SEHNR, CDR2 FQNEAQ (reference sequence). This CDR3 reads CASSLALEGREKLFF. The CDR3 DNA follows: TGTGCCAGCAGCTTAGCGTTGGAGGGGCGGGAAAAACTGTTTTTT.